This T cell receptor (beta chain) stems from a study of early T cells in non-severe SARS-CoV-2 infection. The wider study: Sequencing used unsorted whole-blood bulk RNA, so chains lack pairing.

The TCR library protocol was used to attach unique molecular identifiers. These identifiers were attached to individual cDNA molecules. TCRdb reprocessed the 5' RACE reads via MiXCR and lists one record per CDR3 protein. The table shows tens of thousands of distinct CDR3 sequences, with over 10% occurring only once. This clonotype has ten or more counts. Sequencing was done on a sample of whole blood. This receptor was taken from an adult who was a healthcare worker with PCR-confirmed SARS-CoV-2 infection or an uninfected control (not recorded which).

In DNA, the CDR3 is TGTGCCAGCAGCCCAGGGGGCGCAGGCCCCAAAAACATTCAGTACTTC. Protein: CASSPGGAGPKNIQYF. The rearrangement uses TRBV6-5 and TRBJ2-4; 8 nucleotides agree with TRBD1. Per germline, CDR1 MNHEY and CDR2 SVGAGI. The CDR3 consists of 16 residues. After removal of 6 bases from V and 2 bases from J, the junction contained 9 bases not matched to a gene.